This TCR beta chain was recorded in a study of T-cell memory formation after mild COVID-19. The CDR3 loop spans 13 amino acids. V was shortened by 3 bases and J by 0 bases, with 6 bases between the two germline ends. Per germline, CDR1 SGHVS and CDR2 FQNEAQ. Via MiXCR, TCRdb re-called the 5' RACE reads, giving one row per CDR3 protein. This table holds around 130,000 distinct CDR3 sequences, about 15% found once. This chain uses TRBV7-8 with TRBJ2-7; D is uncertain. This sequence was found in an adult woman who had mild COVID-19 (a few samples of this study predate the infection). Cell type and time point are not known. Sequencing input: PBMCs or a T cell subset sorted from them (not recorded which). The CDR3: CASSFRNSYEQYF. CDR3 DNA sequence: TGTGCCAGCAGCTTCCGGAACTCCTACGAGCAGTACTTC.